The text below deals with one T cell receptor beta chain. Its antigen is unidentified. The germline CDR1 and CDR2 sequences are SGHVS and FQNEAQ. J was trimmed by 2 bases and V by 1 base; bases with no gene match: 6. The CDR3 spans 17 residues. The source of the sample is a study of cytomegalovirus exposure and HLA in healthy donors. Study observations and caveats: The dataset shows that most TCR sequences were rare, while some public TCRs occurred in many donors. Being productive about 90% or about 30% of the time was typical of most TCR beta V segments in an earlier analysis. Indistinguishable V segments, including TRBV6-2 and TRBV6-3, were excluded.

Both 60 Vbeta primers and 13 Jbeta primers went into the PCR. Data came from immunoSEQ multiplex PCR; TCRdb stores just in-frame clones and leaves some out. The profile shows 100,000 to 140,000 clones, roughly 82% of them singletons. The TCR was taken from a young man in good health and CMV-seropositive. The gene calls are TRBV7-8 and TRBJ2-3; 10 bases line up with TRBD2. The sample was PBMCs. CDR3 coding DNA: TGTGCCAGCAGCTTAGGGACTAGCGGTTTCTACACAGATACGCAGTATTTT. It encodes CASSLGTSGFYTDTQYF.